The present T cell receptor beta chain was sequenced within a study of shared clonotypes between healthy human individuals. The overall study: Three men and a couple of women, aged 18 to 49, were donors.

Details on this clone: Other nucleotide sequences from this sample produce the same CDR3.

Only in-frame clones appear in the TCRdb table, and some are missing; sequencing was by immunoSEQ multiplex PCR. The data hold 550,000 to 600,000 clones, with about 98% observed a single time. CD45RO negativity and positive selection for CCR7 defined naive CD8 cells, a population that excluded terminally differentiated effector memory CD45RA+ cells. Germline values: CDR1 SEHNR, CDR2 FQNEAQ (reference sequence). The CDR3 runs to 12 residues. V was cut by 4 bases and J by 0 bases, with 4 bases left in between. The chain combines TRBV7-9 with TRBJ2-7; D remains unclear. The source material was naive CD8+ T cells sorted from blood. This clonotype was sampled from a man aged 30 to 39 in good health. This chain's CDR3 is CASSSTSYEQYF. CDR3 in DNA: TGTGCCAGCAGCTCGACCTCCTACGAGCAGTACTTC. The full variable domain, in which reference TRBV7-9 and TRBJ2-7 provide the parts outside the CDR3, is DTGVSQNPRHKITKRGQNVTFRCDPISEHNRLYWYRQTLGQGPEFLTYFQNEAQLEKSRLLSDRFSAERPKGSFSTLEIQRTEQGDSAMYLCASSSTSYEQYFGPGTRLTVT.